These 12 T cell receptor beta chains share one sample of origin, sequenced in a study of cytomegalovirus exposure and HLA in healthy donors. The PCR used 60 Vbeta and 13 Jbeta primers. Method: immunoSEQ multiplex PCR; TCRdb's copy keeps in-frame clones and lacks some. This table has more than 150,000 clones, over 65% appearing once. What was sequenced was PBMCs. Receptors were obtained from a man aged 18 to 35 in good health and CMV-seronegative.

This clone was observed a single time. The chain carries TRBV5-4 and TRBJ2-7; D might be TRBD2 (6 bases). From germline, CDR1 is SGHNT and CDR2 YYREEE (reference sequence). This CDR3 is 19 amino acids long. V shed 0 bases and J shed 2 bases, with 24 bases lying between them. The CDR3 DNA sequence: TGTGCCAGCAGCTTGGCGGTCTCCACCGCCCGGGGGAGAACCTACGAGCAGTACTTC. The encoded protein is CASSLAVSTARGRTYEQYF.

The chain combines TRBV29-1 with TRBJ2-5, with a tentative D call TRBD2 (5 bases). TRBJ2-7 matches the DNA end more closely, so the J call is doubtful. The CDR3 is 14 amino acids. Germline-derived CDR1 and CDR2 are SQVTM and ANQGSEA. CDR3 region: CSVEIGLAPYEQYF. CDR3 bases: TGCAGCGTTGAAATAGGACTCGCCCCCTACGAGCAGTACTTC.

The chain has TRBV5-1 and TRBJ1-2; 7 nucleotides agree with TRBD1. CDR3 length: 13 amino acids. The germline CDR1 and CDR2 sequences are SGHRS and YFSETQ. Trimming cost V 0 bases and J 10 bases; bases outside gene matches: 6. CDR3 sequence reads: CASSLDGTADYTF. DNA for the CDR3: TGCGCCAGCAGCTTGGACGGGACAGCCGACTACACCTTC.

The chain is built from TRBV6-5 and TRBJ2-3; 9 bases are a match to TRBD2. The CDR3 covers 15 residues. CDR1 and CDR2 (germline): MNHEY, SVGAGI. The V gene end was trimmed by 6 bases and the J gene end by 5 bases; junction bases not matched to a gene: 9. Written as DNA, the CDR3 is TGTGCCAGCAGCTCCGGGACTAGCAAACGAGATACGCAGTATTTT. Residues: CASSSGTSKRDTQYF.

The chain couples TRBV7-3 to TRBJ2-3; D not resolved. CDR3 length: 14 residues. Germline V lookup: CDR1 SGHTA, CDR2 FQGTGA. With 5 bases removed from V and 2 bases from J, the gap between germline ends came to 11 bases. CDR3 sequence reads: CASSASKITDTQYF. The CDR3 bases are TGTGCCAGCAGCGCTTCTAAGATCACAGATACGCAGTATTTT.

This clone came up a few times. CDR3 amino acids: CASSLRTGVDYGYTF. In DNA form, the CDR3 reads TGTGCCAGCAGTTTACGTACAGGGGTGGACTATGGCTACACCTTC. The V gene is TRBV27, the J gene TRBJ1-2; 7 nucleotides match TRBD1. Trimming removed 2 bases from V and 3 bases from J; junction bases left unmatched: 6. The CDR3 contains 15 residues. Germline V gives CDR1 MNHEY, CDR2 SMNVEV (reference sequence).

The chain combines TRBV11-2 with TRBJ1-1, with D unresolved. This CDR3 comprises 14 residues. CDR1 SGHAT and CDR2 FQNNGV come from the germline V gene. V lost 5 bases, J lost 1 base, and 11 bases lay in between. CDR3 residues: CASSTSRGNTEAFF. CDR3 DNA sequence: TGTGCCAGCAGCACAAGCCGGGGGAACACTGAAGCTTTCTTT.

This clone was detected a few times. The rearrangement joins TRBV4-1 to TRBJ2-1; 9 bases are a match to TRBD2. The CDR3 is 19 amino acids. Germline V gene data show CDR1 as MGHRA and CDR2 as YSYEKL. J was trimmed by 0 bases and V by 0 bases; bases with no gene match: 9. DNA of the CDR3: TGCGCCAGCAGCCAAGAGGGTCCTAGCGGGGCTAGCTCCTACAATGAGCAGTTCTTC. Translated: CASSQEGPSGASSYNEQFF.

This clone was found a few times. J is TRBJ2-7 and V is TRBV6-5; 7 bases are shared with TRBD2. Germline V gives CDR1 MNHEY, CDR2 SVGAGI. The CDR3 loop spans 13 amino acids. The V gene end was trimmed by 5 bases and the J gene end by 6 bases; junction bases not matched to a gene: 7. The CDR3: CASSEGGGVEQYF. For the CDR3, the DNA is TGTGCCAGCAGTGAAGGTGGGGGGGTCGAGCAGTACTTC.

On this clone: The junction departs from the called germline gene at one end, perhaps through a read error. The V and J genes are TRBV7-3 and TRBJ2-3; TRBD2 matches 11 bases. The CDR3 consists of 15 residues. Germline CDR1 and CDR2: SGHTA and FQGTGA. This CDR3 is CASSVTSGGGDTQYF. The DNA for the CDR3 is TGTGCCAGCAGCGTAACTAGCGGGGGAGGGGATACGCAGTATTTT.

This clone was seen once. The chain recombines TRBV2 with TRBJ1-1; D unclear. CDR1 SNHLY and CDR2 FYNNEI come from the germline V gene. V was shortened by 3 bases and J by 5 bases, with 10 bases between the two germline ends. The CDR3 sequence is 13 residues long. CDR3 residues: CASSDAEKTEAFF. The CDR3 nucleotides are TGTGCCAGCAGTGACGCCGAGAAGACTGAAGCTTTCTTT. Supplemented by reference TRBV2 and TRBJ1-1, the full variable domain reads EPEVTQTPSHQVTQMGQEVILRCVPISNHLYFYWYRQILGQKVEFLVSFYNNEISEKSEIFDDQFSVERPDGSNFTLKIRSTKLEDSAMYFCASSDAEKTEAFFGQGTRLTVV.

This rearrangement joins TRBV18 to TRBJ2-4, with 8 positions matching TRBD1. V was clipped by 2 bases and J by 7 bases; unmatched bases: 7. This CDR3 has 15 residues. Per germline, CDR1 KGHSH and CDR2 LQKENI. Written as DNA, the CDR3 is TGTGCCAGCTCACCAGAGACAGGGGTCTCTAACATTCAGTACTTC. Its protein is CASSPETGVSNIQYF.